This is a list of T cell receptor beta chains from one sample in a study of T cell changes during pregnancy in multiple sclerosis. TCRdb's copy holds only in-frame clones and misses some; the assay was immunoSEQ multiplex PCR. The data show some 87,000 clones, approximately 94% seen once. The sample consisted of CD4+ T cells from peripheral blood mononuclear cells, taken before pregnancy. The receptors were sampled from a female donor with multiple sclerosis, enrolled in a pregnancy study. CDR3s include the opening cysteine and the closing phenylalanine or tryptophan. D genes are given only for firm matches. Where a row states a size, it is once, few, many or the class of an expanded clone; other rows omit it.

TGTGCCAGCTTTGCCACAGGGGGAGGGGGAGCTTTCTTT	CASFATGGGGAFF	-	TRBJ1-1	TRBV18	TRBD1
TGTGCCCGCGGGGGGGGCACTGAAGCTTTCTTT	CARGGGTEAFF	-	TRBJ1-1	TRBV30	-
TGCGCCAGCAGCCCGGGACAGGTTTCCCCCAGCGAGCAGTACTTC	CASSPGQVSPSEQYF	-	TRBJ2-7	TRBV5-1	TRBD1
TGCGCCAGCAGCATCGGACTAGCGGGAGAGGGCATTCAGTACTTC	CASSIGLAGEGIQYF	-	TRBJ2-4	TRBV5-1	TRBD2
TGTGCCAGCAGAAACACAGGGTCCTATGGCTACACCTTC	CASRNTGSYGYTF	few	TRBJ1-2	TRBV5-4	-
TGTGCCAGCATGAGGAACAGGGGAAGAGCCTACGAGCAGTACTTC	CASMRNRGRAYEQYF	-	TRBJ2-7	TRBV2	TRBD1
TGTGCCAGCAGCTCAGAGTGGGGGGCAGATACGCAGTATTTT	CASSSEWGADTQYF	-	TRBJ2-3	TRBV5-4	-
TGCGCCAGCAGCTTGGCAGGGGAGGGCTACGAGCAGTACTTC	CASSLAGEGYEQYF	-	TRBJ2-7	TRBV5-1	-
TGTGCCAGCAGGGGGACAGGGGGGGACACTGAAGCTTTCTTT	CASRGTGGDTEAFF	-	TRBJ1-1	TRBV2	TRBD1
TGTGCCTCTGGGGGCGGACCGAACACCGGGGAGCTGTTTTTT	CASGGGPNTGELFF	-	TRBJ2-2	TRBV30	-
TGTGCCAGCAGTGAACTAGAGGGGGCGTATAGCAATCAGCCCCAGCATTTT	CASSELEGAYSNQPQHF	few	TRBJ1-5	TRBV6-1	TRBD1
TGTGCCAGCGCCCTCGGGGGGACTAGCGGGACTTACACAGATACGCAGTATTTT	CASALGGTSGTYTDTQYF	-	TRBJ2-3	TRBV28	TRBD2
TGTGCCAGCAGTTCGCGACTCCTGACTAGCGGCAGGTCGGATACGCAGTATTTT	CASSSRLLTSGRSDTQYF	-	TRBJ2-3	TRBV27	TRBD2